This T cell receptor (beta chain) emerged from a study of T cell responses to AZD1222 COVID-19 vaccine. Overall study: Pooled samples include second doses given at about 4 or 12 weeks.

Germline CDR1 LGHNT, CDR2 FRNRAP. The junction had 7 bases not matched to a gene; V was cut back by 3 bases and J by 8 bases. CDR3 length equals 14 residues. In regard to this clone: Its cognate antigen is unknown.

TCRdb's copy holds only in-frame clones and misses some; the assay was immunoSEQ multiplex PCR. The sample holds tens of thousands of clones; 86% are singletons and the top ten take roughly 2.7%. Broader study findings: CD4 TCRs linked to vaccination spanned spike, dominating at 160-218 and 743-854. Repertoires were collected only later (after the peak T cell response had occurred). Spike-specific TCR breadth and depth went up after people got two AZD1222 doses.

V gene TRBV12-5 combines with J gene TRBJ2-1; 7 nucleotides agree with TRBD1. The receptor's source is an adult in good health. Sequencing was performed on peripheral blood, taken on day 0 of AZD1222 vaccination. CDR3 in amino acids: CASGLLGGRYEQFF. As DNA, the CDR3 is TGTGCTAGTGGTTTATTAGGGGGCAGGTATGAGCAGTTCTTC.